This T cell receptor (beta chain) was observed in a study of cytomegalovirus exposure and HLA in healthy donors. At the level of the study: Caucasian-associated ancestry cluster membership applied to approximately 80% of a few hundred genotyped donors. Notes on the study in general: It was in a later analysis that TCR association rates were seen to vary by HLA locus, highest for DRB1 and lowest for HLA-C.

With V trimmed by 5 bases and J by 3 bases, 8 bases remained unmatched. This CDR3 is 15 amino acids long. CDR1 is SGHTA and CDR2 is FQGNSA in the germline V gene. Regarding this clone: What it binds is unknown.

With 60 Vbeta and 13 Jbeta primers, the PCR was carried out. Sequencing used immunoSEQ multiplex PCR; TCRdb keeps in-frame clones, though not all of them. The sample totals about 200,000 clones. The source of this sequence is a girl aged 2-10 years in good health and CMV-seropositive. V usage is TRBV7-2 and J usage is TRBJ2-7, with TRBD2 matching 9 bases. Sequencing input: PBMCs. The DNA for the CDR3 is TGTGCCAGCAGCACCGTAGCGGGAGCTCTCTACGAGCAGTACTTC. This sequence encodes CASSTVAGALYEQYF.